The 2 T cell receptor beta chains below were found in one sample sequenced in a study of T-cell memory formation after mild COVID-19. TCRdb reprocessed the 5' RACE reads with MiXCR, giving one entry per CDR3 protein. The sample has around 320,000 distinct CDR3 sequences; around 30% are singletons. The material sequenced was PBMCs or a T cell subset sorted from them (not recorded which). These receptors were taken from an adult woman who had mild COVID-19 (a few samples of this study predate the infection). Cell type and time point are not known.

The chain recombines TRBV24-1 with TRBJ2-3; 11 nucleotides match TRBD2. The J segment lost 2 bases and the V segment lost 6 bases, leaving 6 bases of the junction unmatched. This CDR3 region has 16 residues. CDR1 is KGHDR and CDR2 is SFDVKD in the germline V gene. CDR3 bases: TGTGCCACCAGTTTTACTAGCGGGGGCCACACAGATACGCAGTATTTT. Translation: CATSFTSGGHTDTQYF.

In this sample, this clonotype turned up a few times. The gene calls are TRBV5-1 and TRBJ2-6, with D unclear. Between the trimmed V and J ends, which lost 0 bases and 0 bases, there was a span of 10 bases. The CDR3 spans 17 residues. Germline V gives CDR1 SGHRS, CDR2 YFSETQ. The CDR3 here is CASSLAIVNSGANVLTF. DNA of the CDR3: TGCGCCAGCAGCTTGGCCATCGTGAACTCTGGGGCCAACGTCCTGACTTTC. Filled out from reference TRBV5-1 and TRBJ2-6, the complete variable domain reads KAGVTQTPRYLIKTRGQQVTLSCSPISGHRSVSWYQQTPGQGLQFLFEYFSETQRNKGNFPGRFSGRQFSNSRSEMNVSTLELGDSALYLCASSLAIVNSGANVLTFGAGSRLTVL.